The entry that follows covers one TCR beta chain sequence. Its antigen is currently unknown. The sample originates from a study of shared clonotypes between healthy human individuals. Findings of the study overall: Naive CD4 clonotype sharing across four donors was around 5%.

The assay was carried out at the deep level. It was around 190 ng DNA, around 33,000 T cell genomes, that sorted-subset replicate PCRs used. In the original workflow: Junction-only immunoSEQ data arrived without quality scores, meaning filtering differed. Sequencing was performed with immunoSEQ multiplex PCR; in TCRdb, only in-frame clones are kept and a portion is missing. The V and J calls and the clone size are those of that table, but D and trimming were determined from the DNA. The sample has around 690,000 clones; around 90% are singletons. Germline V gene sequence: CDR1 MDHEN, CDR2 SYDVKM. CDR3 length equals 17 residues. V lost 3 bases, J lost 5 bases, and 11 bases stayed unmatched.

The clonotype comes from a man aged 18 to 29 in good health. Some clones in this sample may be carry-over from other donors' samples. This sequence joins TRBV28 and TRBJ2-7; TRBD2 matches at 12 bases. The sequencing sample was made of memory CD8+ T cells from PBMCs. Subset: CD45RO+ cells pooled with CCR7-negative TemRA cells. The CDR3 is CASSFKPGLAGVDEQYF. As DNA, the CDR3 is TGTGCCAGCAGTTTTAAACCGGGACTAGCGGGTGTGGACGAGCAGTACTTC.